Listed here are 26 T cell receptor beta chains from one sample, sequenced in a study of OX40 agonist ivuxolimab in advanced cancers. The repertoire was sequenced with immunoSEQ multiplex PCR; TCRdb's copy has only in-frame clones and lacks some. The sample has 60,000 to 65,000 clones, about 92% seen once; the top ten hold less than 0.7%. The sample in question was CD4+ or CD8+ T cells sorted from blood, obtained in a trial of the OX40 agonist ivuxolimab. The receptors stem from an adult with an advanced solid tumor such as melanoma, head and neck, liver or kidney cancer.

This chain joins TRBV5-1 and TRBJ1-2; D ambiguous. CDR3 length equals 14 residues. CDR1 and CDR2 (germline): SGHRS, YFSETQ. V dropped 1 base and J dropped 8 bases, with 15 bases sitting between them. The DNA of the CDR3 is TGCGCCAGCAGCTTGTCGCCAGGCTCATCGGGCTACACCTTC. Residues: CASSLSPGSSGYTF.

This clone has only a few counts. This chain links TRBV30 with TRBJ1-5; no definite D call. V lost 4 bases, J lost 3 bases, and 10 bases lay in between. This CDR3 contains 13 residues. The germline V gene has CDR1 GTSNPN and CDR2 SVGIG (reference sequence). Here the CDR3 reads CAWTGDTNQPQHF. The CDR3 DNA reads TGTGCCTGGACGGGCGACACCAATCAGCCCCAGCATTTT.

The CDR3: CAWTLSSSYEQYF. The DNA of the CDR3 is TGTGCCTGGACTCTTTCGAGCTCCTACGAGCAGTACTTC. This rearrangement joins TRBV30 to TRBJ2-7; no clear D gene. Germline-derived CDR1 and CDR2 are GTSNPN and SVGIG (reference sequence). V lost 4 bases and J 0 bases, leaving 10 bases between the germline ends. This CDR3 is 13 amino acids long. Supplemented by reference TRBV30 and TRBJ2-7, the full variable domain reads SQTIHQWPATLVQPVGSPLSLECTVEGTSNPNLYWYRQAAGRGLQLLFYSVGIGQISSEVPQNLSASRPQDRQFILSSKKLLLSDSGFYLCAWTLSSSYEQYFGPGTRLTVT.

The rearrangement links TRBV6-1 to TRBJ2-1, with 10 bases matching TRBD2. In germline, CDR1 is MNHNS, CDR2 SASEGT. J lost 7 bases, V lost 11 bases, and 11 bases had no gene match. The CDR3 spans 14 residues. The chain's CDR3 is CAGTNSGGTNEQFF. CDR3 sequence (DNA): TGTGCCGGAACGAATAGCGGGGGGACAAATGAGCAGTTCTTC.

This chain connects TRBV19 to TRBJ1-5; no definite D call. Germline V gene lookup returns CDR1 LNHDA and CDR2 SQIVND (reference sequence). V was clipped by 0 bases and J by 6 bases, with 3 bases between them. CDR3 length equals 12 residues. The CDR3 is CASSIDLQPQHF. As DNA, the CDR3 is TGTGCCAGTAGTATAGATCTTCAGCCCCAGCATTTT.

V usage is TRBV6-4 and J usage is TRBJ1-2; 10 nucleotides match TRBD1. Germline V gives CDR1 MRHNA, CDR2 SNTAGT. The V gene end was trimmed by 0 bases and the J gene end by 3 bases; junction bases not matched to a gene: 1. This CDR3 is built from 15 residues. Here the CDR3 DNA reads TGTGCCAGCAGTGACTCGGGGACAGGGGACTATGGCTACACCTTC. It codes for CASSDSGTGDYGYTF.

The chain joins TRBV11-2 to TRBJ1-3; 10 bases line up with TRBD1. V shed 3 bases, J shed 6 bases, and the junction held 8 bases outside the gene matches. The CDR3 is made up of 16 amino acids. Germline lookup yields CDR1 SGHAT and CDR2 FQNNGV. The CDR3 region has the DNA TGTGCCAGCAGCTTTATGACAGGGGGCTATGCAAACACCATATATTTT. Translating gives CASSFMTGGYANTIYF.

V gene TRBV4-2 combines with J gene TRBJ1-2; possible D gene TRBD1, 5 bases. The germline V gene encodes CDR1 LGHNA and CDR2 YNFKEQ. CDR3 length equals 13 residues. Trimming took 5 bases from V and 2 from J, leaving 9 bases between them. The CDR3 reads CASSGTLNYGYTF. The CDR3 region has the DNA TGTGCCAGCAGCGGGACGTTAAACTATGGCTACACCTTC.

The gene calls are TRBV9 and TRBJ2-7, with 7 bases matching TRBD1. This CDR3 comprises 15 residues. Trimming removed 0 bases from V and 2 bases from J; junction bases left unmatched: 5. Per germline, CDR1 SGDLS and CDR2 YYNGEE. The CDR3 nucleotides read TGTGCCAGCAGCGTAGCTACAGGGGCCACCTACGAGCAGTACTTC. It is translated as CASSVATGATYEQYF.

The chain couples TRBV6-5 to TRBJ1-1, with D possibly TRBD1 on 6 matching bases. Germline loops: CDR1 MNHEY, CDR2 SVGAGI. The CDR3 length is 15 residues. V shed 0 bases and J shed 4 bases, with 12 bases lying between them. The CDR3 nucleotides are TGTGCCAGCAGTTACTCGGGGGGCGCGGGCACTGAAGCTTTCTTT. Encoded protein: CASSYSGGAGTEAFF.

The chain has TRBV18 and TRBJ2-7; TRBD1 matches 7 bases. The CDR3 consists of 15 residues. After removal of 3 bases from V and 2 bases from J, the junction contained 7 bases not matched to a gene. Germline values: CDR1 KGHSH, CDR2 LQKENI. The chain's CDR3 is CASSPGRTGTYEQYF. The CDR3 nucleotides read TGTGCCAGCTCACCTGGCAGGACAGGAACCTACGAGCAGTACTTC.

Notes on this clone: Germline and junction disagree at one end, which may indicate a read error. The chain carries TRBV4-1 and TRBJ2-7, with 9 bases fitting TRBD1. Germline-derived CDR1 and CDR2 are MGHRA and YSYEKL. The CDR3 loop spans 14 amino acids. The CDR3 loop reads CASSQEGTGRTRHF. The DNA for the CDR3 is TGCGCCAGCAGCCAAGAGGGGACAGGGAGGACTCGTCACTTC.

V gene TRBV6-5 combines with J gene TRBJ1-3; 7 bases align to TRBD1. CDR3 size: 14 residues. CDR1 MNHEY and CDR2 SVGAGI come from the germline V gene. The ends lost 5 bases at V and 3 bases at J; junction bases unmatched: 4. The CDR3 is CASSVGDSGNTIYF. The DNA for the CDR3 is TGTGCCAGCAGTGTGGGGGACAGTGGAAACACCATATATTTT.

The CDR3 DNA is TGCGCCAGCAGCTTGGAACAGCTCTATGGCTACACCTTC. Its protein is CASSLEQLYGYTF. The rearrangement links TRBV5-1 to TRBJ1-2; D remains unclear. V lost 0 bases to trimming and J lost 4 bases, with 7 bases between them. The CDR3 covers 13 residues. Germline V gene data show CDR1 as SGHRS and CDR2 as YFSETQ.

The chain combines TRBV28 with TRBJ2-7; the D is unclear. This CDR3 spans 12 amino acids. The V and J ends lost 5 bases and 7 bases respectively, with 12 bases between them. Germline V gene data show CDR1 as MDHEN and CDR2 as SYDVKM. The CDR3 region has the DNA TGTGCCAGCAGTGAAAATGGGCTGGAGCAGTACTTC. Residues: CASSENGLEQYF. Supplemented by reference TRBV28 and TRBJ2-7, the full variable domain reads DVKVTQSSRYLVKRTGEKVFLECVQDMDHENMFWYRQDPGLGLRLIYFSYDVKMKEKGDIPEGYSVSREKKERFSLILESASTNQTSMYLCASSENGLEQYFGPGTRLTVT.

The chain combines TRBV7-3 with TRBJ2-5; 7 bases agree with TRBD2. CDR1 and CDR2 (germline): SGHTA, FQGTGA. This CDR3 region has 13 residues. V was clipped by 4 bases and J by 7 bases; unmatched bases: 6. The CDR3 loop reads CASSSDREGTQYF. The CDR3 region has the DNA TGTGCCAGCAGCTCCGATAGGGAGGGGACCCAGTACTTC. Full variable domain (rest looked up from reference TRBV7-3 and TRBJ2-5): GAGVSQTPSNKVTEKGKYVELRCDPISGHTALYWYRQSLGQGPEFLIYFQGTGAADDSGLPNDRFFAVRPEGSVSTLKIQRTERGDSAVYLCASSSDREGTQYFGPGTRLLVL.

The chain recombines TRBV27 with TRBJ1-2; unclear D gene. The CDR3 runs to 12 residues. V lost 10 bases to trimming and J lost 3 bases, with 12 bases between them. Germline V CDR1 and CDR2: MNHEY, SMNVEV (reference sequence). CDR3 in amino acids: CATRERDYGYTF. The DNA of the CDR3 is TGTGCCACCCGGGAAAGGGACTATGGCTACACCTTC.

The CDR3 nucleotides read TGTGCCAGCAGTCCCGCATACGAGCAGTACTTC. It translates to CASSPAYEQYF. The chain joins TRBV7-9 to TRBJ2-7, with D uncertain. This CDR3 region has 11 residues. The V and J ends lost 6 bases and 4 bases respectively, with 7 bases between them. Germline V CDR1 and CDR2: SEHNR, FQNEAQ (reference sequence).

The chain links TRBV5-4 to TRBJ2-1, with 7 bases identical to TRBD2. Trimming took 4 bases from V and 15 from J; bases not matched to a gene: 10. This CDR3 is 12 amino acids long. Per the germline V gene, CDR1 is SGHNT and CDR2 is YYREEE (reference sequence). Here the CDR3 reads CASSPTSGTMFF. As DNA, the CDR3 is TGTGCCAGCAGCCCAACATCCGGGACTATGTTCTTC.

The rearrangement uses TRBV13 and TRBJ1-2; no clear D gene. Per the germline V gene, CDR1 is PRHDT and CDR2 is FYEKMQ (reference sequence). Trimming took off 5 bases at V and 4 bases at J, with 14 bases between the two ends. The CDR3 has 14 amino acids. CDR3 amino acids: CASSPYRVTYGYTF. CDR3 nucleotides: TGTGCCAGCAGCCCTTATAGAGTTACCTATGGCTACACCTTC.

The J gene is TRBJ2-3, the V gene TRBV5-8, with D maybe TRBD2 (5 bases). The CDR3 totals 16 residues. Between the trimmed V and J ends, which lost 2 bases and 4 bases, there was a span of 17 bases. Germline V gene lookup returns CDR1 SGHTS and CDR2 YDEGEE. CDR3: CASSFSGPGRADTQYF. As DNA, the CDR3 is TGTGCCAGCAGCTTTTCAGGACCGGGAAGGGCAGATACGCAGTATTTT.

The chain combines TRBV6-1 with TRBJ1-5; the D is unclear. CDR1 is MNHNS and CDR2 is SASEGT in the germline V gene. Trimming left V 1 base short and J 2 bases short, with 12 bases between. The CDR3 spans 16 residues. The CDR3 bases are TGTGCCAGCAGTGAAGTAAGTGGTGTTGGCAATCAGCCCCAGCATTTT. This gives the protein CASSEVSGVGNQPQHF.

The chain couples TRBV21-1 to TRBJ2-7; the table assigns TRBD1, which was not confirmed against the DNA. TRBV21-1 is annotated as a pseudogene. This CDR3 region has 14 residues. The CDR3 DNA is TGTGCCAGCAGCAAGGGCAGGGGGCGCGACGAGCAGTACTTC. It encodes CASSKGRGRDEQYF.

This chain links TRBV27 with TRBJ2-7; D remains unclear. Trimming pared 2 bases from V and 5 bases from J, leaving 10 bases between. CDR1 and CDR2 (germline): MNHEY, SMNVEV (reference sequence). This CDR3 has 13 residues. CDR3: CASSLKAQHEQYF. CDR3 bases: TGTGCCAGCAGTTTAAAGGCCCAGCACGAGCAGTACTTC.

This chain connects TRBV6-6 to TRBJ1-1, with D unresolved. The CDR3 is made up of 11 amino acids. V lost 9 bases, J lost 1 base, and 6 bases lay in between. Germline assignment: CDR1 MNHNY and CDR2 SVGAGI (reference sequence). For the CDR3, the DNA is TGTGCCAGTGGGCAGAACACTGAAGCTTTCTTT. Amino acid sequence: CASGQNTEAFF.

The chain combines TRBV11-3 with TRBJ2-3, with TRBD2 matching 13 bases. With V trimmed by 5 bases and J by 4 bases, 3 bases remained unmatched. Germline CDR1 SGHNT, CDR2 YENEEA. This CDR3 comprises 15 residues. Here the CDR3 reads CASSRLAGGPDTQYF. The CDR3 coding sequence is TGTGCCAGCAGCCGACTAGCGGGAGGTCCAGATACGCAGTATTTT. Using reference TRBV11-3 and TRBJ2-3 for the parts outside the CDR3, the full variable domain is EAGVVQSPRYKIIEKKQPVAFWCNPISGHNTLYWYLQNLGQGPELLIRYENEEAVDDSQLPKDRFSAERLKGVDSTLKIQPAELGDSAVYLCASSRLAGGPDTQYFGPGTRLTVL.